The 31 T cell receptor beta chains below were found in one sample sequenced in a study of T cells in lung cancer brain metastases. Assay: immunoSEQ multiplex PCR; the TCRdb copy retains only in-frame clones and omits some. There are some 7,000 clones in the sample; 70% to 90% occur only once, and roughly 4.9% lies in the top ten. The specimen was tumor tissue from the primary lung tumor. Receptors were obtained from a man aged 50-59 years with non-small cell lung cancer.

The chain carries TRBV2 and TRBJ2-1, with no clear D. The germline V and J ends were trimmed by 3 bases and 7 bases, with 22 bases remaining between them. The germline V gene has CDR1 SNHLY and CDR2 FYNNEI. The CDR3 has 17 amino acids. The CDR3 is CASSEGGGWGRTNEQFF. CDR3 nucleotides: TGTGCCAGCAGTGAGGGCGGTGGGTGGGGAAGAACAAATGAGCAGTTCTTC.

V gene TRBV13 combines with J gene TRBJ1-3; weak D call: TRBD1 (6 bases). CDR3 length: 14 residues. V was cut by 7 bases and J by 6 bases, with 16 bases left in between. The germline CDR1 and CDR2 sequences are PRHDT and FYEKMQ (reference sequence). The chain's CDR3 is CASTAGGQKNTIYF. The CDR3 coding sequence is TGTGCCAGCACCGCCGGGGGGCAAAAAAACACCATATATTTT.

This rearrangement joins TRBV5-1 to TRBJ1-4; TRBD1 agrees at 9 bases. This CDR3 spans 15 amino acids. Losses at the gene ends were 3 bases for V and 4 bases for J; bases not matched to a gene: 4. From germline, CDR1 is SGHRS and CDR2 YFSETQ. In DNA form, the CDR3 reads TGCGCCAGCAGCTACATGGGACAGGGTAATGAAAAACTGTTTTTT. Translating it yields CASSYMGQGNEKLFF.

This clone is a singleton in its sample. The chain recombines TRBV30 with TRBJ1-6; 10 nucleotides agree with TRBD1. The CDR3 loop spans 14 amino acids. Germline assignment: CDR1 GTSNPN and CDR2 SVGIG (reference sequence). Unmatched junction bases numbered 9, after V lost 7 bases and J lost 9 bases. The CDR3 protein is CAYLPTGGLSPLHF. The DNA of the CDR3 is TGTGCCTACCTCCCGACAGGGGGCCTTTCACCCCTCCACTTT.

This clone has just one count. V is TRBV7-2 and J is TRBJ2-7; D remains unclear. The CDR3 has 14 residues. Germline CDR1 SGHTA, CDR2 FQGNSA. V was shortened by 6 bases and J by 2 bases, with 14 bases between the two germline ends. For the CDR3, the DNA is TGTGCCAGCAGGGCATCACCTGGGCCCTACGAGCAGTACTTC. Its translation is CASRASPGPYEQYF.

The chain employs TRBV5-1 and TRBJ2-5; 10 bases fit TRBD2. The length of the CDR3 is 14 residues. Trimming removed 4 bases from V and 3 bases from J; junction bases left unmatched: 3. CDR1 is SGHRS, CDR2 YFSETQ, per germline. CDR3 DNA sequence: TGCGCCAGCAGCACCGGGACTAGCGAAGAGACCCAGTACTTC. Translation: CASSTGTSEETQYF.

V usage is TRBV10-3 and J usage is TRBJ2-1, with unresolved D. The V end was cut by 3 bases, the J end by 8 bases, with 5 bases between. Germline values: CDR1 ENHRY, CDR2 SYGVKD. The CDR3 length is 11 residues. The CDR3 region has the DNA TGTGCCATCAGTGACTGGGATGAGCAGTTCTTC. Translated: CAISDWDEQFF.

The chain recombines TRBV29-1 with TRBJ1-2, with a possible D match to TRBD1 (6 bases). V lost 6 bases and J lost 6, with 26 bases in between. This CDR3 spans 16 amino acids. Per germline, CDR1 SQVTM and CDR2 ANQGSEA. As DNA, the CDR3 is TGCAGCGTCTCCTGGTCCTACAGGGTCGGGGAGGATGGCTACACCTTC. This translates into CSVSWSYRVGEDGYTF.

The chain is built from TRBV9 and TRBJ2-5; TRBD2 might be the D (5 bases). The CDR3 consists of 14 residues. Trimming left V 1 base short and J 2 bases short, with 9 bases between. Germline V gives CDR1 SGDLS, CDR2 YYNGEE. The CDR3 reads CASSVTSSQETQYF. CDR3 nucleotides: TGTGCCAGCAGCGTAACTAGTTCTCAAGAGACCCAGTACTTC.

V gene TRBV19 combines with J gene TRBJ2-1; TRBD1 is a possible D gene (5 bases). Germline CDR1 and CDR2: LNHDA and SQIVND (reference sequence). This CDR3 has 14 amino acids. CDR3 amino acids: CTTTTDSSYNEQFF. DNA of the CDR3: TGTACCACTACAACCGACAGCTCCTACAATGAGCAGTTCTTC.

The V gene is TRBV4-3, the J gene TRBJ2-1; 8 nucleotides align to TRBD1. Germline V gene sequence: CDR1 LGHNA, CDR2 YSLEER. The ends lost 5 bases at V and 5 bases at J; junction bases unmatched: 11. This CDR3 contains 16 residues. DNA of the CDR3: TGCGCCAGCAGCAAAGCCATAGGACAGGGCAACAATGAGCAGTTCTTC. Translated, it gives CASSKAIGQGNNEQFF.

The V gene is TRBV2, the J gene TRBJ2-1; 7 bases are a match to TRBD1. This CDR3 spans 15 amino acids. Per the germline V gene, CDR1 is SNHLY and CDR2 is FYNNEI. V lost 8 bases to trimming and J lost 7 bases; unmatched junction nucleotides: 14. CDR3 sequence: CASVDRDIPVNEQFF. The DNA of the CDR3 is TGTGCCAGCGTAGACAGGGATATTCCGGTAAATGAGCAGTTCTTC.

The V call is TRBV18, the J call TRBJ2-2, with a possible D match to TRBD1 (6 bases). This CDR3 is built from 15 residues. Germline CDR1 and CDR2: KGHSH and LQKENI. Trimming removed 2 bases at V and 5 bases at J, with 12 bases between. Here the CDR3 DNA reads TGTGCCAGCTCACCATGGGACATGAGGACCGGGGAGCTGTTTTTT. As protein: CASSPWDMRTGELFF.

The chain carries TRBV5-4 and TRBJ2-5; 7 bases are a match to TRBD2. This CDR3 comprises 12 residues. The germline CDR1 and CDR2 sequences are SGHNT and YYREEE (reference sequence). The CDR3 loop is CANGGSQETQYF. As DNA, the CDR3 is TGTGCTAACGGGGGGAGCCAAGAGACCCAGTACTTC.

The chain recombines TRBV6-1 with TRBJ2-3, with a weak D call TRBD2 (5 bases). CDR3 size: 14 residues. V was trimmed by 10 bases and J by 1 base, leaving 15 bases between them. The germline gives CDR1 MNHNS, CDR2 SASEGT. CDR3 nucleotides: TGTGCCACCCATCGCGGAGCGGGCACAGATACGCAGTATTTT. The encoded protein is CATHRGAGTDTQYF.

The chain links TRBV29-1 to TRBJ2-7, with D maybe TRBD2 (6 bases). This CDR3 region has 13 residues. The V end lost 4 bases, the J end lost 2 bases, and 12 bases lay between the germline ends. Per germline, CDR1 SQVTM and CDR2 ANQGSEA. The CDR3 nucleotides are TGCAGCGTTGGCGGGAATTATCCCTACGAGCAGTACTTC. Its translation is CSVGGNYPYEQYF.

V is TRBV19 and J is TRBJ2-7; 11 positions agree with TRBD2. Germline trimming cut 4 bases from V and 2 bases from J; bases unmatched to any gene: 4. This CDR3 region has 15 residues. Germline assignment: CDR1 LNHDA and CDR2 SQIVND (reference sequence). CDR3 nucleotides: TGTGCCAGTAGTAGGGGGACTAGCGGAGCCTACGAGCAGTACTTC. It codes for CASSRGTSGAYEQYF.

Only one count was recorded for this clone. The CDR3 loop reads CASSPGLLARETQYF. Written as DNA, the CDR3 is TGTGCCAGCAGTCCCGGACTGCTCGCGAGGGAGACCCAGTACTTC. The chain is built from TRBV2 and TRBJ2-5, with TRBD2 as a possible D gene (5 bases). This CDR3 spans 15 amino acids. Germline V lookup: CDR1 SNHLY, CDR2 FYNNEI. Trimming removed 5 bases from V and 5 bases from J, with 18 bases in between. The whole variable domain, remainder taken from reference TRBV2 and TRBJ2-5, is EPEVTQTPSHQVTQMGQEVILRCVPISNHLYFYWYRQILGQKVEFLVSFYNNEISEKSEIFDDQFSVERPDGSNFTLKIRSTKLEDSAMYFCASSPGLLARETQYFGPGTRLLVL.

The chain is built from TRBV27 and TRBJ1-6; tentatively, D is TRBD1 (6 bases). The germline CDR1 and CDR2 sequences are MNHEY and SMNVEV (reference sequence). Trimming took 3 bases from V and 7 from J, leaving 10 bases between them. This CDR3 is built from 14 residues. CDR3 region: CASSFSGTNSPLHF. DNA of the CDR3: TGTGCCAGCAGTTTTTCCGGGACAAATTCACCCCTCCACTTT.

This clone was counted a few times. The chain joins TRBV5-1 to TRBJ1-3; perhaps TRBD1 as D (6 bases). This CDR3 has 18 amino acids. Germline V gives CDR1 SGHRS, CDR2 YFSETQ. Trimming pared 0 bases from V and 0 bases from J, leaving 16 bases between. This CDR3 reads CASSLGLITTGSGNTIYF. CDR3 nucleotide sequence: TGCGCCAGCAGCTTGGGCTTAATAACGACAGGCTCTGGAAACACCATATATTTT.

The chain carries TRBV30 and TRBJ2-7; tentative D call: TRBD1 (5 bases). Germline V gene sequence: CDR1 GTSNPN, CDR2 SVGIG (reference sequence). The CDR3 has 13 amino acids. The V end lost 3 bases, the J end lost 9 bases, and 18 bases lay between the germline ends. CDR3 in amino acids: CAWRTTGLPGQYF. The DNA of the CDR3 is TGTGCCTGGAGAACCACAGGCTTGCCGGGGCAGTACTTC. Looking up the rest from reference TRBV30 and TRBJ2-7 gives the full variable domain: SQTIHQWPATLVQPVGSPLSLECTVEGTSNPNLYWYRQAAGRGLQLLFYSVGIGQISSEVPQNLSASRPQDRQFILSSKKLLLSDSGFYLCAWRTTGLPGQYFGPGTRLTVT.

CDR3 loop: CASSYVGSPLHF. The CDR3 bases are TGTGCCAGCAGTTACGTTGGTTCACCCCTCCACTTT. This chain uses TRBV6-6 with TRBJ1-6; D remains unclear. The germline gives CDR1 MNHNY, CDR2 SVGAGI (reference sequence). The CDR3 is made up of 12 amino acids. Trimming removed 2 bases from V and 9 bases from J, with 5 bases in between.

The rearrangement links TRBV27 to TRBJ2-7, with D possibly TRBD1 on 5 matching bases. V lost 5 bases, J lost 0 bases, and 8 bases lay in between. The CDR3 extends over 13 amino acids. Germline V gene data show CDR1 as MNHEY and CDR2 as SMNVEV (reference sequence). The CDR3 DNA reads TGTGCCAGCAGTCCGACAGACTCCTACGAGCAGTACTTC. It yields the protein CASSPTDSYEQYF.

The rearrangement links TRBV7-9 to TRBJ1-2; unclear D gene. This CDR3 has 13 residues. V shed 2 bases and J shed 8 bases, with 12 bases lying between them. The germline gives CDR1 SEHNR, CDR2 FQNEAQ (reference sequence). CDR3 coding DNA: TGTGCCAGCAGCTTATTCGGAGGGATGGGCTACACCTTC. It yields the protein CASSLFGGMGYTF.

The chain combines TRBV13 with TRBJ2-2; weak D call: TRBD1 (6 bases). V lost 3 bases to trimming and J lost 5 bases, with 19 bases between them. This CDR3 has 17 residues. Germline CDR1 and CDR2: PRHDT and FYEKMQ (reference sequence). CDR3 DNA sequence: TGTGCCAGCAGCTTTCGGCAGGGGCGATCGAGGACCGGGGAGCTGTTTTTT. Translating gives CASSFRQGRSRTGELFF.

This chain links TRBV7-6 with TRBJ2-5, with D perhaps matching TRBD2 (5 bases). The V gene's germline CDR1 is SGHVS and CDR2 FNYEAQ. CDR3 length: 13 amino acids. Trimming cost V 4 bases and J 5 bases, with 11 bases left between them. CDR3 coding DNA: TGTGCCAGCAGCTATGTTCGGAGGGAGACCCAGTACTTC. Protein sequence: CASSYVRRETQYF.

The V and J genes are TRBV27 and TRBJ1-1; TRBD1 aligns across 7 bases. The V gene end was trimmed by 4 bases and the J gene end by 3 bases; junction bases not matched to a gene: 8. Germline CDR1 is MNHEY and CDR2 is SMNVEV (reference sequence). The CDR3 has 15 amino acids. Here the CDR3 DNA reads TGTGCCAGCAGTTCGGAGGGGGCAGGGGACACTGAAGCTTTCTTT. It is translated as CASSSEGAGDTEAFF.

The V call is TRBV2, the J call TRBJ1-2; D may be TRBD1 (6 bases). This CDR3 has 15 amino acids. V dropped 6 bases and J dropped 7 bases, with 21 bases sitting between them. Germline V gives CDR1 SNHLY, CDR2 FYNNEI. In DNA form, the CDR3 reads TGTGCCAGCAGGATAGAGTTGGCAGGGGAGTCTGGCTACACCTTC. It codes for CASRIELAGESGYTF.

The CDR3 DNA follows: TGTGCCAGCAGCTTACAGGGTAGCAATCAGCCCCAGCATTTT. As protein: CASSLQGSNQPQHF. The V and J genes are TRBV7-9 and TRBJ1-5, with a possible D match to TRBD1 (5 bases). Per the germline V gene, CDR1 is SEHNR and CDR2 is FQNEAQ (reference sequence). The CDR3 spans 14 residues. Trimming shortened V by 2 bases and J by 0 bases, and 5 bases separated the two germline ends.

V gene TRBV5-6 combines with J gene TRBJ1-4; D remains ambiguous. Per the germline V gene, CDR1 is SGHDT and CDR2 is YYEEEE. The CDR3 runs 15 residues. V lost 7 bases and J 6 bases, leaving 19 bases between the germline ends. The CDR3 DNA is TGTGCCAGCCGCGAAATAGGGAGTCGGGATGAAAAACTGTTTTTT. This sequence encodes CASREIGSRDEKLFF.

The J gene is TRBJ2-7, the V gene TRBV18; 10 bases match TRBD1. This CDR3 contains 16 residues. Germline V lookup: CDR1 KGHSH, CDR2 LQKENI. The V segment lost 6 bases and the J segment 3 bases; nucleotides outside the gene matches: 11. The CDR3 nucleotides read TGTGCCAGCTCCCAGAGGGGGGGACAGGGGATCTACGAGCAGTACTTC. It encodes CASSQRGGQGIYEQYF.